This TCR beta chain was sequenced during a study of T cell changes during pregnancy in multiple sclerosis (dated by TCRdb to about 2019). Looking at the study overall: Changes in the T cell repertoire over the course of pregnancy were examined in this study in women with multiple sclerosis.

Library construction relied on the immunoSEQ multiplex PCR assay. What TCRdb holds here is the immuneACCESS table cut down to in-frame rearrangements. Part of the clones is not present; checked against another copy, under half of the missing clones reflect an unresolved V gene, and the others are unexplained. Across this sample there are about 40,000 clones, with approximately 90% seen only once. Together, the top ten hold around 0.41% of the sample. On this clone itself: No antigen is known for it. No per-base quality is available; no much larger clone lies one base away.

Trimming takes 4 bases from V and 8 bases from J, and the germline ends sit 15 bases apart. The CDR3 runs 14 amino acids, cysteine and phenylalanine included. The only DNA kept is the CDR3, 42 bases in frame from the first base. CDR1 LNHDA and CDR2 SQIVND are derived from the germline V gene (reference sequence). The V gene is TRBV19 and the J gene is TRBJ2-1; TRBD2 might be the D gene, on 6 matching bases. The clonotype was recovered from a female donor with multiple sclerosis, enrolled in a pregnancy study. Source: CD4+ T cells from peripheral blood mononuclear cells, taken in the third trimester of pregnancy. The bases are TGTGCCAGTAGTAACGGGATGGGAGGTGATGAGCAGTTCTTC. Its protein reads: CASSNGMGGDEQFF. Extended through the reference TRBV19 and TRBJ2-1 proteins, this CDR3 yields the full variable domain: DGGITQSPKYLFRKEGQNVTLSCEQNLNHDAMYWYRQDPGQGLRLIYYSQIVNDFQKGDIAEGYSVSREKKESFPLTVTSAQKNPTAFYLCASSNGMGGDEQFFGPGTRLTVL.